What follows are 18 T cell receptor beta chains derived from one specimen sequenced in a study of T-cell reconstitution after alpha-beta-depleted transplantation in children. Unique molecular identifiers were used to barcode this TCRbeta library. MiXCR was run by TCRdb on the PCR reads, yielding one entry per CDR3 protein. The profile shows 45,000 to 55,000 distinct CDR3 sequences, nearly 9.5% of them singletons. Sequenced material: PBMCs, mostly from graft donor cells, taken 60 days after TCRalphabeta/CD19-depleted stem cell transplant. These TCRs come from a male patient aged 2-15 years who had a stem cell transplant for chronic granulomatous disease, so the T cells may come from the graft donor.

This clonotype was picked up many times. A much bigger clone sits one base away, suggesting this may be a read error. V is TRBV28 and J is TRBJ1-5; the D is unclear. The ends were cut back, 1 base at V and 0 bases at J, with 1 base in the middle. Germline values: CDR1 MDHEN, CDR2 SYDVKM. The CDR3 has 13 amino acids. CDR3 loop: CASSLYSNQPQHF. The CDR3 region has the DNA TGTGCCAGCAGTTTATATAGCAATCAGCCCCAGCATTTT.

This chain uses TRBV5-1 with TRBJ2-3, with 7 positions matching TRBD2. Germline V gene sequence: CDR1 SGHRS, CDR2 YFSETQ. J gave up 0 bases and V 2 bases, and 3 bases lay outside the gene matches. This CDR3 region has 15 residues. The CDR3: CASSFSGSSTDTQYF. CDR3 coding DNA: TGCGCCAGCAGCTTTAGCGGGTCTAGCACAGATACGCAGTATTTT.

This clonotype was picked up many times. This CDR3 is CSVEGGQGVYGETQYF. The CDR3 coding sequence is TGCAGCGTTGAAGGGGGACAGGGGGTGTATGGAGAGACCCAGTACTTC. The chain combines TRBV29-1 with TRBJ2-5; 11 bases agree with TRBD1. Germline V gene sequence: CDR1 SQVTM, CDR2 ANQGSEA. V shed 1 base and J 4 bases; nucleotides not matched to a gene: 8. The CDR3 runs 16 residues.

At least ten counts were recorded for this clonotype. This chain connects TRBV6-1 to TRBJ2-3; 7 positions agree with TRBD2. Unmatched junction bases numbered 9, after V lost 5 bases and J lost 4 bases. The CDR3 is 15 amino acids. Germline assignment: CDR1 MNHNS and CDR2 SASEGT. As DNA, the CDR3 is TGTGCCAGCAGTTCCGGACTAGGCGGCCCAGATACGCAGTATTTT. It translates to CASSSGLGGPDTQYF.

This clonotype came up many times. The V call is TRBV9, the J call TRBJ2-2; 8 positions match TRBD1. Looked up from germline, CDR1 is SGDLS and CDR2 is YYNGEE. The CDR3 covers 14 residues. J was trimmed by 2 bases and V by 7 bases; bases with no gene match: 4. The CDR3 loop reads CASGTGGNTGELFF. The CDR3 DNA reads as TGTGCCAGCGGTACAGGGGGAAACACCGGGGAGCTGTTTTTT.

This clonotype was counted many times. The rearrangement uses TRBV6-5 and TRBJ1-3; D unresolved. Germline V gives CDR1 MNHEY, CDR2 SVGAGI. The CDR3 contains 16 residues. Trimming stripped 2 bases from V and 4 bases from J, with 15 bases between. The CDR3 reads CASSYNTLSFGNTIYF. The CDR3 coding sequence is TGTGCCAGCAGTTACAACACATTGAGCTTCGGAAACACCATATATTTT.

This clonotype was seen many times. The J gene is TRBJ1-1, the V gene TRBV16, with D unresolved. The CDR3 runs to 13 residues. Germline lookup yields CDR1 KGHSY and CDR2 FQNENV. V was shortened by 4 bases and J by 0 bases, with 6 bases between the two germline ends. The CDR3 spells CASSPIMNTEAFF. CDR3 bases: TGTGCCAGCAGCCCGATTATGAACACTGAAGCTTTCTTT.

This clonotype appeared a few times. The V gene is TRBV29-1, the J gene TRBJ2-1; no reliable D call. Germline values: CDR1 SQVTM, CDR2 ANQGSEA. The CDR3 is made up of 8 amino acids. V was trimmed by 7 bases and J by 6 bases, leaving 1 base between them. The CDR3 region has the DNA TGCAGCGCCAATGAGCAGTTCTTC. Protein sequence: CSANEQFF.

By sample fraction, this clonotype is medium-sized. This sequence joins TRBV7-9 and TRBJ2-7; no clear D. The CDR3 runs to 12 residues. V lost 5 bases to trimming and J lost 4 bases, with 9 bases between them. Germline values: CDR1 SEHNR, CDR2 FQNEAQ (reference sequence). The CDR3 region has the DNA TGTGCCAGCAGCCCCCTGAAATACGAGCAGTACTTC. Protein sequence: CASSPLKYEQYF.

This clonotype has at least ten counts. The V gene is TRBV15, the J gene TRBJ2-2; 10 bases fit TRBD1. The germline V gene has CDR1 LNHNV and CDR2 YYDKDF (reference sequence). CDR3 length equals 13 residues. J lost 5 bases, V lost 8 bases, and 2 bases had no gene match. The CDR3 DNA reads as TGTGCCACCTTGGACAGGGGGACCGGGGAGCTGTTTTTT. Protein sequence: CATLDRGTGELFF. Full variable domain (missing parts from reference TRBV15 and TRBJ2-2): DAMVIQNPRYQVTQFGKPVTLSCSQTLNHNVMYWYQQKSSQAPKLLFHYYDKDFNNEADTPDNFQSRRPNTSFCFLDIRSPGLGDTAMYLCATLDRGTGELFFGEGSRLTVL.

There are many counts of this clonotype. The chain has TRBV3-1 and TRBJ1-2, with D maybe TRBD1 (5 bases). V was clipped by 5 bases and J by 6 bases, with 16 bases between them. The CDR3 loop spans 14 amino acids. Germline CDR1 LGHDT, CDR2 YNNKEL (reference sequence). CDR3 in amino acids: CASSDGTLSHGYTF. The CDR3 bases are TGTGCCAGCAGCGACGGGACGCTTAGCCATGGCTACACCTTC.

This clonotype appeared many times. The V gene is TRBV12-3 or TRBV12-4, the J gene TRBJ2-7; 7 nucleotides align to TRBD2. This CDR3 has 13 amino acids. V shed 6 bases and J 5 bases; nucleotides not matched to a gene: 7. The CDR3 is CASRRELMDEQYF. The CDR3 coding sequence is TGTGCCAGCAGGCGGGAGCTCATGGACGAGCAGTACTTC.

Many counts were recorded for this clonotype. The chain carries TRBV19 and TRBJ2-1; 7 bases match TRBD1. This CDR3 comprises 17 residues. Trimming at V came to 0 bases and at J to 4 bases, leaving 9 bases not matched to a gene. Germline CDR1 LNHDA, CDR2 SQIVND (reference sequence). CDR3: CASSIEPTGRRYNEQFF. CDR3 coding DNA: TGTGCCAGTAGTATAGAGCCGACAGGGCGACGTTACAATGAGCAGTTCTTC.

This clonotype has more than one count but fewer than ten. The V and J genes are TRBV20-1 and TRBJ2-5, with 10 bases that match TRBD2. CDR1 is DFQATT and CDR2 is SNEGSKA in the germline V gene (reference sequence). CDR3 length: 13 residues. With 4 bases clipped from V and 4 bases from J, the junction kept 3 bases outside the gene matches. This chain's CDR3 is CSATAGGRETQYF. CDR3 DNA sequence: TGCAGTGCTACAGCGGGAGGGCGAGAGACCCAGTACTTC.

This clonotype was seen a few times. V gene TRBV25-1 combines with J gene TRBJ1-4; D ambiguous. The V gene lost 8 bases and the J gene lost 0 bases, with 10 bases spanning the gap. There are 14 residues in the CDR3. Germline V gives CDR1 MGHDK, CDR2 SYGVNS. CDR3 DNA: TGTGCCAGCGGGCACTTTGCAACTAATGAAAAACTGTTTTTT. Translating gives CASGHFATNEKLFF.

This clonotype was found a few times. V and J are TRBV9 and TRBJ1-1, with 10 bases lining up with TRBD1. The CDR3 totals 17 residues. J lost 3 bases, V lost 4 bases, and 12 bases had no gene match. Per the germline V gene, CDR1 is SGDLS and CDR2 is YYNGEE. The CDR3, as DNA: TGTGCCAGCAGCCATCGGGGGGACAGGGGAGGGGACACTGAAGCTTTCTTT. Its protein product is CASSHRGDRGGDTEAFF. The full variable domain, completed using reference TRBV9 and TRBJ1-1, is DSGVTQTPKHLITATGQRVTLRCSPRSGDLSVYWYQQSLDQGLQFLIQYYNGEERAKGNILERFSAQQFPDLHSELNLSSLELGDSALYFCASSHRGDRGGDTEAFFGQGTRLTVV.

This clonotype was recorded many times. The chain is built from TRBV20-1 and TRBJ2-7; D is possibly TRBD1 (5 bases). CDR3 length: 13 amino acids. CDR1 and CDR2 from the germline V gene are DFQATT and SNEGSKA (reference sequence). V was trimmed by 3 bases and J by 4 bases, leaving 13 bases between them. CDR3 in DNA: TGCAGTGCTAGGATAGGACACCTTTACGAGCAGTACTTC. Protein: CSARIGHLYEQYF.

This clonotype showed up many times. The J gene is TRBJ2-7, the V gene TRBV7-2, with D possibly being TRBD1 (6 bases). The CDR3 has 16 residues. Between the trimmed V and J ends, which lost 0 bases and 2 bases, there was a span of 14 bases. Per the germline V gene, CDR1 is SGHTA and CDR2 is FQGNSA. The CDR3 DNA sequence: TGTGCCAGCAGCTTAGCACCGGGACACCGTACCTACGAGCAGTACTTC. Its protein product is CASSLAPGHRTYEQYF.